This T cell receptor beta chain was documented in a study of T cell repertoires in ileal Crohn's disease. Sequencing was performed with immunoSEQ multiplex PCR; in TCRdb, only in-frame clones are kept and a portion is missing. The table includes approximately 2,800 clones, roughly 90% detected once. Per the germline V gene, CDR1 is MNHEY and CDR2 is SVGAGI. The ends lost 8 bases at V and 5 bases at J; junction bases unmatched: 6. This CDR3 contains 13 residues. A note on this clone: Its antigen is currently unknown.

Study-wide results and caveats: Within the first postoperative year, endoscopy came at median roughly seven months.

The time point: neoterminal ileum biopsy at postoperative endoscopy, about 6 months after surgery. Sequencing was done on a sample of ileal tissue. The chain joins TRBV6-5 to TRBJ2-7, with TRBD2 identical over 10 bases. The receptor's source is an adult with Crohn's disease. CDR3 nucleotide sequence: TGTGCCAGCGCCGCACTAGCGGGGAACGAGCAGTACTTC. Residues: CASAALAGNEQYF.